This entry describes one TCR beta chain. Its antigen is not known. Being one base from a much bigger clone, this may be a read error. Germline V gene data show CDR1 as MNHEY and CDR2 as SVGEGT. This CDR3 spans 12 amino acids. Trimming cost V 11 bases and J 2 bases, with 12 bases left between them. This entry belongs to a study of post-analysis software for immune sequencing data. For the study at large: The disease courses covered relapsing-remitting, secondary progressive and progressive-relapsing multiple sclerosis.

Notes on the study in general: With F measure, samples from one preparation batch clustered together strongly. TRBV segments more frequent in patients than in controls numbered several and included TRBV5-6, TRBV5-1 and TRBV20-1.

Sequencing libraries made from TCR beta cDNA carried unique molecular identifiers. TCRdb fed the PCR reads into MiXCR, producing one record per CDR3 protein. The data contain approximately 260,000 distinct CDR3 sequences, 36% of them singletons. The origin of this receptor is a girl aged 10 to 17 with multiple sclerosis. The chain has TRBV6-2 or TRBV6-3 and TRBJ2-5, with D tentatively TRBD1 (5 bases). The specimen sequenced was blood. The CDR3 coding sequence is TGTGCCGGTACAGGAAATCAAGAGACCCAGTACTTC. Its translation is CAGTGNQETQYF.